The entry that follows covers one TCR beta chain sequence. What it binds is unknown. This entry comes from a study of monozygotic twins with inflammatory bowel disease. Whole-study results and caveats: No single strong signal or clonotype associated with IBD was supported.

Each TCR library used roughly 4,000 ng of total RNA. Template switching incorporated UMIs with a 6-nucleotide sample barcode. cDNA encoding TCRalpha and TCRbeta underwent two nested PCRs of approximately 16 and 9 cycles, each of which was followed by bead purification. TCRdb reprocessed the 5' RACE reads, keeping one entry per CDR3 protein, no DNA. The sample table sets out around 370,000 distinct CDR3 sequences. In germline, CDR1 is MNHNS, CDR2 SASEGT. This CDR3 is built from 17 residues. This TCR was recovered from a human donor with ulcerative colitis or Crohn's disease, or a healthy co-twin of an affected twin (not recorded which). The chain combines TRBV6-1 with TRBJ2-5; absent DNA, TCRdb's TRBD2 call cannot be checked. The material sequenced was blood. CDR3 residues: CASSSGGLAGGRETQYF.